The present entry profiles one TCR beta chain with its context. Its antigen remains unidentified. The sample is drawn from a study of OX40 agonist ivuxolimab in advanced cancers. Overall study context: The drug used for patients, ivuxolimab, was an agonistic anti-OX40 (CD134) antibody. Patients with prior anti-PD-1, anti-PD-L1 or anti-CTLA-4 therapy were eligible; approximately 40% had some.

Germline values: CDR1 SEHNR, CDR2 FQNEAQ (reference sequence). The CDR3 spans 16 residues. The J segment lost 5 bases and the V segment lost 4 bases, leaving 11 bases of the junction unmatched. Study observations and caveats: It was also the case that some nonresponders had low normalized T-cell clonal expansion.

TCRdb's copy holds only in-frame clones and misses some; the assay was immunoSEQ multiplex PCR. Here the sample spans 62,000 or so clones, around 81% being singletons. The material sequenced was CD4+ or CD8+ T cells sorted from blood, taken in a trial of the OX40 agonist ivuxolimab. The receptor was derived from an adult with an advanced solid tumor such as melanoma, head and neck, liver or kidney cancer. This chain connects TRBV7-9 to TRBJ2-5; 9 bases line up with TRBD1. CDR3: CASSSPGTGRLETQYF. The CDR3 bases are TGTGCCAGCAGCTCCCCCGGGACAGGGCGCTTGGAGACCCAGTACTTC.